Listed here are 16 T cell receptor beta chains from one sample, sequenced in a study. Sequencing was performed with immunoSEQ multiplex PCR; in TCRdb, only in-frame clones are kept and a portion is missing. This table has about 68,000 clones, 85% to 95% appearing once. The sample taken for sequencing was PBMCs. The origin of the receptors is a man aged 35 to 55 with rheumatoid arthritis.

The CDR3 DNA is TGTGCCAGCAGCTTGGCTAGCAATCAGCCCCAGCATTTT. It yields the protein CASSLASNQPQHF. The V and J genes are TRBV5-6 and TRBJ1-5, with unresolved D. The CDR3 extends over 13 amino acids. Germline V CDR1 and CDR2: SGHDT, YYEEEE. V was cut by 0 bases and J by 0 bases, with 1 base left in between.

CDR3 nucleotide sequence: TGTGCCAGCAGCCACCCGGGGTATGGGCAGTACTTC. This sequence encodes CASSHPGYGQYF. The chain is built from TRBV7-2 and TRBJ2-7; tentative D call: TRBD2 (5 bases). CDR1 and CDR2 (germline): SGHTA, FQGNSA. This CDR3 region has 12 residues. V lost 5 bases and J 9 bases, leaving 14 bases between the germline ends.

This chain joins TRBV6-2 or TRBV6-3 and TRBJ1-5; D may be TRBD1 (6 bases). Trimming left V 3 bases short and J 4 bases short, with 10 bases between. CDR3 length: 14 amino acids. The germline V gene has CDR1 MNHEY and CDR2 SVGEGT. CDR3 bases: TGTGCCAGCAGTTATTTACAGGGTAATCAGCCCCAGCATTTT. Encoded protein: CASSYLQGNQPQHF.

This chain uses TRBV3-1 (or the pseudogene TRBV3-2) with TRBJ2-7, with unresolved D. The CDR3 is 15 amino acids. The germline V gene encodes CDR1 LGHDT and CDR2 YNNKEL (reference sequence). Trimming removed 3 bases at V and 0 bases at J, with 12 bases between. The CDR3 DNA reads as TGTGCCAGCAGCCACCCCTTCGGAAACTCCTACGAGCAGTACTTC. Translation: CASSHPFGNSYEQYF.

The CDR3 DNA reads as TGTGCCAGCAGTCCCTGGGGTCAGCCCCAGCATTTT. Protein: CASSPWGQPQHF. The J gene is TRBJ1-5, the V gene TRBV27; no clear D. The CDR3 extends over 12 amino acids. The germline CDR1 and CDR2 sequences are MNHEY and SMNVEV (reference sequence). The V end lost 5 bases, the J end lost 6 bases, and 8 bases lay between the germline ends.

This sequence joins TRBV5-1 and TRBJ2-7; TRBD2 aligns across 7 bases. J was trimmed by 3 bases and V by 0 bases; bases with no gene match: 6. Germline-derived CDR1 and CDR2 are SGHRS and YFSETQ. The CDR3 extends over 15 amino acids. CDR3: CASSLALTGGYEQYF. The CDR3 DNA reads TGCGCCAGCAGCTTGGCCCTTACGGGAGGCTACGAGCAGTACTTC. Filled out from reference TRBV5-1 and TRBJ2-7, the complete variable domain reads KAGVTQTPRYLIKTRGQQVTLSCSPISGHRSVSWYQQTPGQGLQFLFEYFSETQRNKGNFPGRFSGRQFSNSRSEMNVSTLELGDSALYLCASSLALTGGYEQYFGPGTRLTVT.

This clone was seen only a few times. The chain uses TRBV9 and TRBJ2-3; D is perhaps TRBD2 (5 bases). Trimming removed 6 bases from V and 2 bases from J, with 10 bases in between. The CDR3 extends over 13 amino acids. The germline V gene encodes CDR1 SGDLS and CDR2 YYNGEE. Written as DNA, the CDR3 is TGTGCCAGCAACAACGGGGTCACAGATACGCAGTATTTT. Amino acids: CASNNGVTDTQYF.

V usage is TRBV28 and J usage is TRBJ2-1, with 9 bases matching TRBD1. This CDR3 region has 15 residues. With 6 bases clipped from V and 8 bases from J, the junction kept 11 bases outside the gene matches. Per germline, CDR1 MDHEN and CDR2 SYDVKM. The CDR3 sequence is CASRSPGTGNHEQFF. CDR3 nucleotide sequence: TGTGCCAGCAGGAGTCCCGGGACAGGGAATCATGAGCAGTTCTTC.

The rearrangement joins TRBV10-3 to TRBJ2-7; TRBD1 aligns across 8 bases. Germline values: CDR1 ENHRY, CDR2 SYGVKD. The CDR3 contains 14 residues. J was trimmed by 2 bases and V by 6 bases; bases with no gene match: 6. For the CDR3, the DNA is TGTGCCATCAGCCAGACAGGGGCGACCTACGAGCAGTACTTC. Translation: CAISQTGATYEQYF.

The gene calls are TRBV27 and TRBJ1-1, with D tentatively TRBD1 (5 bases). This CDR3 has 13 amino acids. Germline CDR1 and CDR2: MNHEY and SMNVEV (reference sequence). V was shortened by 1 base and J by 5 bases, with 8 bases between the two germline ends. DNA of the CDR3: TGTGCCAGCAGTTTATTCAGGGCTACTGAAGCTTTCTTT. This codes for CASSLFRATEAFF.

The chain couples TRBV29-1 to TRBJ1-5; no definite D call. The CDR3 covers 13 residues. Germline V gives CDR1 SQVTM, CDR2 ANQGSEA. Trimming removed 7 bases from V and 6 bases from J, with 16 bases in between. CDR3 DNA: TGCAGCGCGAGTGACGAGGGTCTTCAGCCCCAGCATTTT. The encoded protein is CSASDEGLQPQHF.

This rearrangement joins TRBV29-1 to TRBJ1-1; D is possibly TRBD1 (5 bases). V lost 4 bases and J lost 5, with 14 bases in between. Germline CDR1 SQVTM, CDR2 ANQGSEA. This CDR3 comprises 13 residues. The CDR3 DNA reads as TGCAGCGTTGTTCAGGGCAGTTGGACTGAAGCTTTCTTT. Amino acid sequence: CSVVQGSWTEAFF.

The V call is TRBV7-9, the J call TRBJ2-5; D unclear. With 4 bases removed from V and 3 bases from J, the gap between germline ends came to 24 bases. The CDR3 is 18 residues long. Germline V lookup: CDR1 SEHNR, CDR2 FQNEAQ (reference sequence). Here the CDR3 reads CASSSPGGVLLREETQYF. CDR3 bases: TGTGCCAGCAGCTCCCCTGGTGGAGTGCTACTCCGGGAAGAGACCCAGTACTTC.

V and J are TRBV6-6 and TRBJ1-4; no reliable D call. Germline V gene sequence: CDR1 MNHNY, CDR2 SVGAGI (reference sequence). The CDR3 loop spans 12 amino acids. Trimming shortened V by 0 bases and J by 8 bases, and 4 bases separated the two germline ends. CDR3 region: CASSYSREKLFF. The DNA of the CDR3 is TGTGCCAGCAGTTACTCCCGGGAAAAACTGTTTTTT.

The genes are TRBV19 and TRBJ2-2, with D maybe TRBD1 (6 bases). The CDR3 spans 15 residues. Germline V gene data show CDR1 as LNHDA and CDR2 as SQIVND (reference sequence). Trimming left V 1 base short and J 6 bases short, with 12 bases between. In nucleotides, the CDR3 is TGTGCCAGTAGTATAGGTGCAGGGGTCGCCGGGGAGCTGTTTTTT. Encoded protein: CASSIGAGVAGELFF.

The chain combines TRBV7-3 with TRBJ2-6, with TRBD1 matching over 11 bases. CDR3 length: 18 amino acids. V was pared by 2 bases and J by 1 base, with 4 bases of the junction left unmatched. The germline CDR1 and CDR2 sequences are SGHTA and FQGTGA. The CDR3 DNA reads as TGTGCCAGCAGCTTACGGGGGACAGGGGGATCTGGGGCCAACGTCCTGACTTTC. Amino acids: CASSLRGTGGSGANVLTF.